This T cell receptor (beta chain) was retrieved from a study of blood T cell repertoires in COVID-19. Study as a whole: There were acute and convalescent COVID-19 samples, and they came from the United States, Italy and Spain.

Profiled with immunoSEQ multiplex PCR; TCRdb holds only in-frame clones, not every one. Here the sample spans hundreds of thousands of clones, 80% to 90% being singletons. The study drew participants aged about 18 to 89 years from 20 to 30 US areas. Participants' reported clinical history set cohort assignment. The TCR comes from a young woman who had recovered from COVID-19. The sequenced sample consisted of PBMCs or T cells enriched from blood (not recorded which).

In nucleotides, the CDR3 is TGCGCCAGCAGCTTGGTTGGACAGGGAGCCTACGAGCAGTACTTC. This translates into CASSLVGQGAYEQYF. V gene TRBV5-1 combines with J gene TRBJ2-7, with 8 bases lining up with TRBD1. Germline V gene lookup returns CDR1 SGHRS and CDR2 YFSETQ. Germline trimming cut 0 bases from V and 2 bases from J; bases unmatched to any gene: 4. The CDR3 contains 15 residues.